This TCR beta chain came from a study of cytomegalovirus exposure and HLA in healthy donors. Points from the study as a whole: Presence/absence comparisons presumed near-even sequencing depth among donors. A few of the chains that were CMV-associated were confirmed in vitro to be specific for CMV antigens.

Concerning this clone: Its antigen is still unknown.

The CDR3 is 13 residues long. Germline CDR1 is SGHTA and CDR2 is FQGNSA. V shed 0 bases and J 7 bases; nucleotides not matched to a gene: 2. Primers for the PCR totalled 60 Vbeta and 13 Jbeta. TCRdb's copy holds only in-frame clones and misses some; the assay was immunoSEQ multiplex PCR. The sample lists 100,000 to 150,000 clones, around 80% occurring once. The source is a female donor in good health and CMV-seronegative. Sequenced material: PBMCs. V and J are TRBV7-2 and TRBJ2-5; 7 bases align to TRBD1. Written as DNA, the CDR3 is TGTGCCAGCAGCTTAGCAGGGGGCGGGACCCAGTACTTC. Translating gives CASSLAGGGTQYF.